These 20 T cell receptor beta chains were all obtained from the same sample, sequenced in a study of blood T cells in healthy people across ages. The use of a sample-barcoded 5' primer and a J-beta primer mix characterized a second PCR of 7 to 11 cycles. Via MiXCR, TCRdb re-called the 5' RACE reads, giving one row per CDR3 protein. In the table there are 1,500,000 or so distinct CDR3 sequences, under 55% of which are singletons. Sequences were obtained from blood. The receptors stem from a woman younger than 35 in good health.

Ten or more counts support this clonotype. The chain joins TRBV5-1 to TRBJ1-2; D is possibly TRBD1 (5 bases). Trimming pared 4 bases from V and 5 bases from J, leaving 12 bases between. The CDR3 extends over 13 amino acids. Per germline, CDR1 SGHRS and CDR2 YFSETQ. As DNA, the CDR3 is TGCGCCAGCAGCCTGACGGGGGAGTATGGCTACACCTTC. Translation: CASSLTGEYGYTF.

This clonotype came up a few times. This chain links TRBV5-5 with TRBJ2-1; TRBD1 matches 7 bases. There are 15 residues in the CDR3. The ends lost 3 bases at V and 7 bases at J; junction bases unmatched: 10. Germline V lookup: CDR1 SGHKS, CDR2 YYEKEE (reference sequence). The CDR3 protein is CASSSGGISWNEQFF. The CDR3 DNA sequence: TGTGCCAGCAGCTCAGGGGGTATCAGTTGGAATGAGCAGTTCTTC.

The rearrangement uses TRBV7-7 and TRBJ2-1; D is perhaps TRBD1 (6 bases). Trimming pared 5 bases from V and 5 bases from J, leaving 10 bases between. This CDR3 is built from 13 residues. Germline V gene lookup returns CDR1 SSHAT and CDR2 FNYEAQ (reference sequence). DNA for the CDR3: TGTGCCAGCAGCCCCGGGACACACAATGAGCAGTTCTTC. Translating gives CASSPGTHNEQFF.

This clonotype was recorded a few times. V gene TRBV29-1 combines with J gene TRBJ2-7, with 7 positions matching TRBD1. Germline-derived CDR1 and CDR2 are SQVTM and ANQGSEA. V gave up 4 bases and J gave up 6 bases; unmatched junction bases: 9. The CDR3 extends over 13 amino acids. The CDR3 is CSVGVGTASEQYF. In nucleotides, the CDR3 is TGCAGCGTTGGGGTCGGGACAGCATCCGAGCAGTACTTC.

This clonotype has more than one count but fewer than ten. The gene calls are TRBV11-2 and TRBJ2-7; 8 nucleotides match TRBD1. The germline V gene encodes CDR1 SGHAT and CDR2 FQNNGV. J lost 2 bases, V lost 4 bases, and 13 bases had no gene match. The CDR3 is 17 residues long. CDR3: CASSSRLGQGFTYEQYF. The DNA of the CDR3 is TGTGCCAGCAGCTCACGCCTTGGACAGGGTTTTACCTACGAGCAGTACTTC. The full variable domain, with the rest looked up from reference TRBV11-2 and TRBJ2-7, is EAGVAQSPRYKIIEKRQSVAFWCNPISGHATLYWYQQILGQGPKLLIQFQNNGVVDDSQLPKDRFSAERLKGVDSTLKIQPAKLEDSAVYLCASSSRLGQGFTYEQYFGPGTRLTVT.

The chain is built from TRBV15 and TRBJ2-4; TRBD1 might be the D (6 bases). Germline V gene sequence: CDR1 LNHNV, CDR2 YYDKDF (reference sequence). V lost 6 bases to trimming and J lost 6 bases, with 21 bases between them. The CDR3 sequence is 16 residues long. The DNA of the CDR3 is TGTGCCACCAGAGGGGGTCCCCAGGAGATTTTAAACATTCAGTACTTC. It is translated as CATRGGPQEILNIQYF.

The sample holds a few counts of this clonotype. The chain recombines TRBV4-3 with TRBJ2-1; the D is unclear. With 0 bases removed from V and 2 bases from J, the gap between germline ends came to 8 bases. The CDR3 runs 15 residues. Germline V gives CDR1 LGHNA, CDR2 YSLEER. This CDR3 reads CASSQEAYPYNEQFF. In nucleotides, the CDR3 is TGCGCCAGCAGCCAAGAGGCGTACCCCTACAATGAGCAGTTCTTC.

This clonotype was counted only a few times. The chain uses TRBV12-3 or TRBV12-4 and TRBJ1-5, with TRBD1 matching over 7 bases. This CDR3 contains 15 residues. V dropped 11 bases and J dropped 4; count of bases not matched to a gene: 14. CDR3 region: CAGEGGRGGNQPQHF. CDR3 sequence (DNA): TGTGCCGGTGAAGGGGGCCGGGGCGGGAATCAGCCCCAGCATTTT.

This clonotype was detected only a few times. The chain couples TRBV5-1 to TRBJ2-3; the D is unclear. V was shortened by 3 bases and J by 6 bases, with 14 bases between the two germline ends. The CDR3 has 14 amino acids. Germline CDR1 is SGHRS and CDR2 is YFSETQ. CDR3 region: CASSSRVGEDTQYF. CDR3 bases: TGCGCCAGCAGCTCCAGAGTTGGAGAGGATACGCAGTATTTT.

This clonotype was counted a few times. The DNA of the CDR3 is TGTGCCAGCAGTTCCCGGACAGTGCAGTACTTC. Its translation: CASSSRTVQYF. V gene TRBV12-3 or TRBV12-4 combines with J gene TRBJ2-7; maybe TRBD1 (6 bases). This CDR3 region has 11 residues. Trimming pared 4 bases from V and 9 bases from J, leaving 10 bases between.

In its sample, this clonotype was seen many times. The chain recombines TRBV12-3 or TRBV12-4 with TRBJ1-4; D remains ambiguous. The CDR3 consists of 11 residues. Trimming stripped 3 bases from V and 4 bases from J, with 0 bases between. CDR3 sequence reads: CASSFNEKLFF. The CDR3 coding sequence is TGTGCCAGCAGTTTTAATGAAAAACTGTTTTTT.

This chain uses TRBV20-1 with TRBJ1-2; 7 bases line up with TRBD1. The CDR3 is 14 amino acids. The trim removed 6 bases at V and 4 bases at J, leaving 11 bases unmatched. Per germline, CDR1 DFQATT and CDR2 SNEGSKA (reference sequence). In DNA, the CDR3 is TGCAGTGCCCCCCCCGGGACAGCCATCTATGGCTACACCTTC. The encoded protein is CSAPPGTAIYGYTF.

Comments on this clonotype: This may stem from a read error, because a much larger clone lies one nucleotide away. This chain links TRBV7-9 with TRBJ2-5, with D tentatively TRBD1 (7 bases). V lost 5 bases and J lost 11, with 24 bases in between. Germline V gives CDR1 SEHNR, CDR2 FQNEAQ (reference sequence). This CDR3 has 15 residues. The CDR3 reads CASSVSGGLGNEQYF. CDR3 coding DNA: TGTGCCAGCAGCGTATCAGGGGGGCTAGGGAATGAGCAGTACTTC. Variable domain in full (rest from reference TRBV7-9 and TRBJ2-5): DTGVSQNPRHKITKRGQNVTFRCDPISEHNRLYWYRQTLGQGPEFLTYFQNEAQLEKSRLLSDRFSAERPKGSFSTLEIQRTEQGDSAMYLCASSVSGGLGNEQYFGPGTRLLVL.

CDR3 amino acids: CASSEQAYTEAFF. CDR3 DNA sequence: TGTGCCAGCAGCGAGCAGGCCTACACTGAAGCTTTCTTT. The genes are TRBV9 and TRBJ1-1; D gene ambiguous. The CDR3 has 13 amino acids. V dropped 3 bases and J dropped 3 bases, with 9 bases sitting between them. Germline CDR1 and CDR2: SGDLS and YYNGEE.

V usage is TRBV20-1 and J usage is TRBJ2-3; TRBD2 matches at 9 bases. Trimming at V came to 2 bases and at J to 4 bases, leaving 7 bases not matched to a gene. Germline CDR1 and CDR2: DFQATT and SNEGSKA (reference sequence). This CDR3 spans 15 amino acids. The CDR3 spells CSARNSGGNPDTQYF. The CDR3 DNA sequence: TGCAGTGCTAGAAATAGCGGGGGTAATCCAGATACGCAGTATTTT.

In the case of this clonotype: Its ends do not fully match the called genes, so a read error is possible. The chain joins TRBV25-1 to TRBJ2-1; TRBD2 matches 8 bases. From germline, CDR1 is MGHDK and CDR2 SYGVNS. CDR3 length equals 19 residues. The CDR3 nucleotides read TGTGCCAGCAGTGAGGGTGTCTATGGCGGGCTAGCGGGCTACAATGGGCAGTTCTTC. Translated: CASSEGVYGGLAGYNGQFF. The variable domain in full, completed from reference TRBV25-1 and TRBJ2-1, reads EADIYQTPRYLVIGTGKKITLECSQTMGHDKMYWYQQDPGMELHLIHYSYGVNSTEKGDLSSESTVSRIRTEHFPLTLESARPSHTSQYLCASSEGVYGGLAGYNGQFFGPGTRLTVL.

The rearrangement uses TRBV20-1 and TRBJ2-7; TRBD2 is a possible D gene (6 bases). Germline values: CDR1 DFQATT, CDR2 SNEGSKA (reference sequence). Trimming left V 1 base short and J 1 base short, with 11 bases between. CDR3 size: 14 residues. Written as DNA, the CDR3 is TGCAGTGCTAGAGGGGGGACTCCTTCCTACGAGCAGTACTTC. Residues: CSARGGTPSYEQYF.

V and J are TRBV3-1 and TRBJ2-4; 10 bases agree with TRBD1. Near its end, the DNA agrees better with TRBJ2-7, so the J call may be wrong. Germline V gene data show CDR1 as LGHDT and CDR2 as YNNKEL (reference sequence). The CDR3 is 14 amino acids. The CDR3 DNA follows: TGTGCCAGCAAGAGGGGACAGGGGCTCGGCGAGCAGTACTTC. Translation: CASKRGQGLGEQYF.

The rearrangement links TRBV11-2 to TRBJ2-7, with unresolved D. Germline loops: CDR1 SGHAT, CDR2 FQNNGV. The CDR3 runs to 14 residues. V was pared by 4 bases and J by 3 bases, with 13 bases between. This CDR3 is CASSSAEWSYEQYF. In DNA, the CDR3 is TGTGCCAGCAGCTCCGCCGAGTGGAGCTACGAGCAGTACTTC.

The chain employs TRBV6-2 or TRBV6-3 and TRBJ2-7; D may be TRBD2 (6 bases). Germline loops: CDR1 MNHEY, CDR2 SVGEGT. The V and J ends lost 3 bases and 6 bases respectively, with 9 bases between them. This CDR3 has 12 residues. The CDR3 loop is CASSYRESEQYF. The CDR3 DNA reads TGTGCCAGCAGTTATCGGGAGAGCGAGCAGTACTTC.